A selection of T cell receptor beta chains follows, all from one sample in a study of regulatory T cells in long-lasting Graves disease. TCRdb re-analysed the multiplex PCR reads in MiXCR, keeping a single row per CDR3 protein. The table records some 330,000 distinct CDR3 sequences, approximately 25% of them present only once. Sequences were derived from peripheral blood mononuclear cells (PBMCs), sampled when the disease was refractory, from a patient treated with antithyroid drugs. Receptors originate from a woman aged 40 to 50 with Graves disease. Both conserved end residues are part of each CDR3. Each record gives: clone size, D gene, CDR3 length, J gene, V gene, CDR3 protein, CDR3 DNA. The D gene is left open where the match is weak. Size is stated for part of the rows, as once, few or many counts, or as a class when the clone is expanded.

many	.	15	TRBJ1-5	TRBV2	CASSDWRGPNQPQHF	TGTGCCAGCAGTGATTGGCGGGGCCCTAATCAGCCCCAGCATTTT
many	.	13	TRBJ2-7	TRBV12-3/TRBV12-4	CASRPTGIPEQYF	TGTGCCAGCAGGCCGACAGGTATACCGGAGCAGTACTTC
.	TRBD1	17	TRBJ2-4	TRBV3-1	CASSYNRGSEAKNIQYF	TGTGCCAGCAGTTATAACAGGGGGAGTGAGGCCAAAAACATTCAGTACTTC
few	.	16	TRBJ2-3	TRBV27	CASSSGAGFGTDTQYF	TGTGCCAGCAGTTCGGGGGCAGGGTTCGGCACAGATACGCAGTATTTT
few	.	13	TRBJ1-1	TRBV19	CASSIQGFTEAFF	TGTGCCAGTAGTATACAGGGGTTCACTGAAGCTTTCTTT
.	TRBD1	18	TRBJ1-3	TRBV6-1	CASSARRTGAGSGNTIYF	TGTGCCAGCAGCGCGCGGCGGACAGGGGCCGGCTCTGGAAACACCATATATTTT
few	TRBD2	16	TRBJ2-2	TRBV11-2	CASSLGTSGRAGELFF	TGTGCCAGCAGCTTGGGGACTAGCGGGAGAGCCGGGGAGCTGTTTTTT
few	.	14	TRBJ2-4	TRBV3-1	CASSQRGGGNIQYF	TGTGCCAGCAGCCAAAGGGGGGGGGGAAACATTCAGTACTTC
.	TRBD2	17	TRBJ2-5	TRBV28	CASSAWTSGRASVTQYF	TGTGCCAGCAGTGCGTGGACTAGCGGGAGGGCCAGTGTGACCCAGTACTTC
many	.	12	TRBJ2-4	TRBV15	CATSRDWGKRGF	TGTGCCACCAGCAGAGATTGGGGGAAGCGTGGCTTC
many	.	13	TRBJ2-7	TRBV5-1	CASSLWTDNEQYF	TGCGCCAGCAGCCTGTGGACGGACAACGAGCAGTACTTC
many	.	16	TRBJ2-6	TRBV20-1	CSAYTGFTSGANVLTF	TGCAGTGCTTACACAGGGTTCACCTCTGGGGCCAACGTCCTGACTTTC
many	.	14	TRBJ1-2	TRBV20-1	CSAPRRTANYGYTF	TGCAGTGCTCCTCGTCGGACAGCTAACTATGGCTACACCTTC
many	.	13	TRBJ1-4	TRBV28	CASWDTRGEKLFF	TGTGCCAGCTGGGACACCCGGGGCGAAAAACTGTTTTTT
.	.	13	TRBJ2-7	TRBV5-5	CASSPHDGLEQYF	TGTGCCAGCAGCCCCCATGATGGACTTGAGCAGTACTTC
many	TRBD1	14	TRBJ2-7	TRBV7-9	CASSQGQGVYEQYF	TGTGCCAGCAGCCAAGGACAGGGGGTATACGAGCAGTACTTC
.	TRBD1	16	TRBJ2-2	TRBV7-9	CASSRGTGENTGELFF	TGTGCCAGCAGCCGGGGGACAGGGGAAAACACCGGGGAGCTGTTTTTT
.	TRBD1	11	TRBJ2-7	TRBV25-1	CASRQGDEQYF	TGTGCCAGCAGACAGGGGGACGAGCAGTACTTC
.	.	16	TRBJ2-7	TRBV25-1	CASSEYQTGTPSEQYF	TGTGCCAGCAGTGAATATCAAACCGGGACTCCTAGCGAGCAGTACTTC
many	.	13	TRBJ1-1	TRBV12-3/TRBV12-4	CATSWSWNTEAFF	TGTGCCACCTCCTGGAGTTGGAACACTGAAGCTTTCTTT
many	.	12	TRBJ2-5	TRBV6-2/TRBV6-3	CASRTRGETQYF	TGTGCCAGCAGGACCAGGGGTGAGACCCAGTACTTC
many	.	15	TRBJ2-5	TRBV11-2	CASSFIRDSQETQYF	TGTGCCAGCAGCTTCATCCGGGACTCCCAAGAGACCCAGTACTTC
.	.	15	TRBJ1-5	TRBV7-2	CASSGEAQRNQPQHF	TGTGCCAGCAGCGGTGAGGCCCAGCGCAATCAGCCCCAGCATTTT
few	.	14	TRBJ2-2	TRBV6-1	CASTGLTNTGELFF	TGTGCCAGCACCGGACTAACGAACACCGGGGAGCTGTTTTTT
.	.	16	TRBJ2-1	TRBV11-2	CASSQGGGRLYNEQFF	TGTGCCAGCAGCCAGGGGGGAGGGCGCCTCTACAATGAGCAGTTCTTC
few	.	12	TRBJ2-1	TRBV11-2	CASSPLGREQFF	TGTGCCAGCAGCCCCCTTGGTCGGGAGCAGTTCTTC
many	.	16	TRBJ1-2	TRBV28	CASSPTGQLMPYGYTF	TGTGCCAGCAGCCCTACCGGACAGCTTATGCCCTATGGCTACACCTTC
.	TRBD1	12	TRBJ2-1	TRBV6-2/TRBV6-3	CASSYSPGQGLF	TGTGCCAGCAGTTACTCGCCGGGACAGGGGCTCTTC
many	TRBD1	15	TRBJ1-5	TRBV11-2	CASSFGTGVNQPQHF	TGTGCCAGCAGCTTCGGGACAGGAGTTAATCAGCCCCAGCATTTT
.	.	12	TRBJ2-1	TRBV20-1	CSATGLLNEQFF	TGCAGTGCTACGGGACTCCTTAATGAGCAGTTCTTC
few	.	14	TRBJ1-4	TRBV13	CATGPGRLNEKLFF	TGTGCCACAGGGCCGGGACGGCTTAATGAAAAACTGTTTTTT
few	TRBD1	11	TRBJ2-7	TRBV11-2	CASATGDEQYF	TGTGCCAGCGCGACAGGGGACGAGCAGTACTTC
many	TRBD2	15	TRBJ2-7	TRBV6-1	CASSILAGGRYEQYF	TGTGCCAGCAGTATCCTAGCGGGAGGGCGCTACGAGCAGTACTTC
many	.	14	TRBJ2-2	TRBV2	CASSWRVLTGELFF	TGTGCCAGTTCGTGGAGGGTGCTCACCGGGGAGCTGTTTTTT
many	.	14	TRBJ1-3	TRBV12-3/TRBV12-4	CASSRNQGGNTIYF	TGTGCCAGCAGCCGAAATCAAGGGGGAAACACCATATATTTT
.	.	14	TRBJ1-5	TRBV19	CASRPADFSEPQHF	TGTGCCAGTAGACCCGCGGACTTTTCGGAGCCCCAGCATTTT
.	.	14	TRBJ2-5	TRBV25-1	CASSEFKGKETQYF	TGTGCCAGCAGTGAATTCAAGGGAAAAGAGACCCAGTACTTC
many	.	13	TRBJ1-5	TRBV2	CASKGFQDQPQHF	TGTGCCAGCAAAGGTTTTCAGGATCAGCCCCAGCATTTT
few	.	13	TRBJ2-1	TRBV28	CASSSYRVGEQFF	TGTGCCAGCAGTTCTTACAGGGTTGGTGAGCAGTTCTTC
many	.	16	TRBJ2-3	TRBV15	CATSSKRVPNMDTQYF	TGTGCCACCAGCAGCAAGCGGGTCCCCAACATGGATACGCAGTATTTT
.	TRBD1	16	TRBJ1-3	TRBV9	CASSLGQGKSGNTIYF	TGTGCCAGCAGCCTCGGACAGGGAAAGTCTGGAAACACCATATATTTT
few	.	15	TRBJ1-1	TRBV5-1	CASSSSGTVNTEAFF	TGCGCCAGCAGCTCGTCTGGGACGGTGAACACTGAAGCTTTCTTT
.	.	14	TRBJ2-7	TRBV5-6	CASSLGGLYYEQYF	TGTGCCAGCAGCTTGGGTGGACTTTACTACGAGCAGTACTTC
few	.	16	TRBJ2-5	TRBV11-2	CASSLEGGGSRKTQYF	TGTGCCAGCAGCTTAGAGGGGGGGGGCAGTAGGAAGACCCAGTACTTC
many	TRBD1	13	TRBJ1-2	TRBV12-3/TRBV12-4	CASATGLVYGYTF	TGTGCCAGCGCGACAGGGTTGGTCTATGGCTACACCTTC
.	.	12	TRBJ2-1	TRBV6-1	CASSDVYNEQFF	TGTGCCAGCAGTGATGTCTACAATGAGCAGTTCTTC
.	TRBD2	18	TRBJ2-7	TRBV28	CASSRSAGGSSVWYEQYF	TGTGCCAGCAGCCGCTCGGCGGGCGGGAGTTCTGTGTGGTACGAGCAGTACTTC
few	TRBD2	14	TRBJ2-7	TRBV5-5	CASSPSGRVNEQYF	TGTGCCAGCAGCCCTAGCGGGAGGGTTAACGAGCAGTACTTC
.	.	17	TRBJ2-2	TRBV2	CASSVDRQGGYTGELFF	TGTGCCAGCAGTGTTGATCGCCAAGGGGGGTACACCGGGGAGCTGTTTTTT
.	TRBD2	17	TRBJ2-2	TRBV30	CACAWGLAGLGTGELFF	TGTGCCTGTGCATGGGGACTAGCGGGATTGGGGACCGGGGAGCTGTTTTTT
many	.	14	TRBJ2-5	TRBV28	CASSLYGTKETQYF	TGTGCCAGCAGTTTATACGGGACCAAGGAGACCCAGTACTTC
few	.	14	TRBJ1-2	TRBV5-8	CASSPGQKLYGYTF	TGTGCCAGCAGCCCAGGACAGAAACTCTATGGCTACACCTTC
.	.	14	TRBJ2-4	TRBV5-5	CASSLVLAKNIQYF	TGTGCCAGCAGCTTAGTATTAGCCAAAAACATTCAGTACTTC
.	TRBD1	17	TRBJ2-4	TRBV6-1	CASSPTIPGQGFGTQYF	TGTGCCAGCTCACCCACAATCCCGGGACAGGGGTTCGGCACTCAGTACTTC
.	TRBD2	17	TRBJ2-1	TRBV27	CASRLAGGPKAYNEQFF	TGTGCCAGCAGACTAGCGGGAGGCCCTAAGGCCTACAATGAGCAGTTCTTC